The clone carrying this TCR beta chain was detected a few times. What it recognizes is unknown. TCRdb processed the 5' RACE reads anew with MiXCR; each CDR3 protein has one entry. This table holds about 62,000 distinct CDR3 sequences, roughly a tenth found once. This entry is derived from a study of early T cells in non-severe SARS-CoV-2 infection. Across the whole study: Sequencing targeted bulk RNA from unsorted whole blood, leaving chains unpaired. General study results and limits: Using VDJdb, the matching emphasized anti-spike CD8 responses while missing private and CD4 specificities.

Trimming removed 0 bases from V and 6 bases from J, with 11 bases in between. Germline V gene lookup returns CDR1 DFQATT and CDR2 SNEGSKA (reference sequence). CDR3 size: 13 residues. The sequenced sample was whole blood. This sequence originates from an adult who was a healthcare worker with PCR-confirmed SARS-CoV-2 infection or an uninfected control (not recorded which). The V and J genes are TRBV20-1 and TRBJ1-1; D is unresolved. The CDR3 is CSARDRVQSEAFF. CDR3 sequence (DNA): TGCAGTGCTAGAGATCGGGTACAGTCTGAAGCTTTCTTT.